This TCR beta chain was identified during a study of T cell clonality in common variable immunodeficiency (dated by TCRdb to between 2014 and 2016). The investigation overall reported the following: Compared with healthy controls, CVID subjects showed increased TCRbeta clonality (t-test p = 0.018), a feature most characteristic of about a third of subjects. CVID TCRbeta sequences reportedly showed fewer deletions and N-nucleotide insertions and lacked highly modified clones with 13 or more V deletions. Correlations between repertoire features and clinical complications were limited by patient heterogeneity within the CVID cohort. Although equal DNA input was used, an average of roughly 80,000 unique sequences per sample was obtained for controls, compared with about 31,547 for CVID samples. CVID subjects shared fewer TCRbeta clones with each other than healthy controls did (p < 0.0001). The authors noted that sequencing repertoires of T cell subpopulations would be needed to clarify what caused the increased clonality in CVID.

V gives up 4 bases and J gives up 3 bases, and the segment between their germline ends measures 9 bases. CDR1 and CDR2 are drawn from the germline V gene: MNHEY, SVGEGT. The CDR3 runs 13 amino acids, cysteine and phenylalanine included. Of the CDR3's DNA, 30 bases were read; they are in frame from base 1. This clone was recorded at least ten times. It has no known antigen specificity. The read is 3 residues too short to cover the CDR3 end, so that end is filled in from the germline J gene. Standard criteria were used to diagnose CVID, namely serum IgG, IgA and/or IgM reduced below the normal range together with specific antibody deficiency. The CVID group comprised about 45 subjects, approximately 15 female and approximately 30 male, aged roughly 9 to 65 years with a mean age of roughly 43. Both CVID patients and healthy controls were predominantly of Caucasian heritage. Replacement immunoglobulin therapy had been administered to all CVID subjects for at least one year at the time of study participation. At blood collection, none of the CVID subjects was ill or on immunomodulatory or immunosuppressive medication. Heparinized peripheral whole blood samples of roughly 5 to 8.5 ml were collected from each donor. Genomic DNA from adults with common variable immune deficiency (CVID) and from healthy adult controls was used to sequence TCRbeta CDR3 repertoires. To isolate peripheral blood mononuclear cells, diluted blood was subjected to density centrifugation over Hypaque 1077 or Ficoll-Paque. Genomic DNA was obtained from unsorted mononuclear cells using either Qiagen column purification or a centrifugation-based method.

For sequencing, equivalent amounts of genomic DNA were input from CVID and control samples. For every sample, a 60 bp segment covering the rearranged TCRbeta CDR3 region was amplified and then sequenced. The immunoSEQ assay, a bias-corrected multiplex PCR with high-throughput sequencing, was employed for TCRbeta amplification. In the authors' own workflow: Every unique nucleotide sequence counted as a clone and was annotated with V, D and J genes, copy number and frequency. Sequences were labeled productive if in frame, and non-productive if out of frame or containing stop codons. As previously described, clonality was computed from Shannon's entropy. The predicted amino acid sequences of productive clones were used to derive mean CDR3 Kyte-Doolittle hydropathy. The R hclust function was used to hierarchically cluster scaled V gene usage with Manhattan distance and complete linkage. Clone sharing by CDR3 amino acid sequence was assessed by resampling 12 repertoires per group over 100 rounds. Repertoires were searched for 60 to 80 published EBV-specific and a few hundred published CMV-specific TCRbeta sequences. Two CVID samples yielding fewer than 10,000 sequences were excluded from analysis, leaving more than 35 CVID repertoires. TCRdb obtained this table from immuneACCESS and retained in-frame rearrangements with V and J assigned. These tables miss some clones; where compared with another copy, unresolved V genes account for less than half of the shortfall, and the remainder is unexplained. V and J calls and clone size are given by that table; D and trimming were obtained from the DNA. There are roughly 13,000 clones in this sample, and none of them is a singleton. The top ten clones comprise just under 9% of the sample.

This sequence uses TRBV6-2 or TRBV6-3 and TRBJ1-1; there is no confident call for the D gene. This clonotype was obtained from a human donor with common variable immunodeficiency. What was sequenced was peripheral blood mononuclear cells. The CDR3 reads CASSSEAYTEAFF. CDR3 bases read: TGTGCCAGCAGTTCCGAAGCTTACACTGAA.